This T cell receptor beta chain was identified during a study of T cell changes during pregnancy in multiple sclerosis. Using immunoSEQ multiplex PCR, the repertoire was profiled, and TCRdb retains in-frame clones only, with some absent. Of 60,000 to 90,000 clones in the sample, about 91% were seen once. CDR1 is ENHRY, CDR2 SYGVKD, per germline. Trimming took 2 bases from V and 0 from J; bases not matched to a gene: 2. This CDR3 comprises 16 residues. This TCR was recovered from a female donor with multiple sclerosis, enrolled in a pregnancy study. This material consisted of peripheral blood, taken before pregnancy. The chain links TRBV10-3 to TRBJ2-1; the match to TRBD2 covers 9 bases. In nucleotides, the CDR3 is TGTGCCATCAGTGAGCCAGCGGGGGGCTCCTACAATGAGCAGTTCTTC. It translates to CAISEPAGGSYNEQFF.